This record concerns one T cell receptor beta chain sequence. Its binding antigen is unknown. No much larger clone is present one base from it, and per-base qualities are unavailable. These data originate in a study of T cells after yellow fever vaccination (dated by TCRdb to 2018 to 2020). Background for the entire study: The SMART-Seq v4 Ultra Low Input RNA kit was used to prepare libraries from fractions with low cell numbers. To track T-cell clones before and after primary and booster YFV17D yellow fever vaccination, bulk TCR alpha and beta repertoires were sequenced longitudinally. Two healthy male donors, one aged 18 to 30 and one aged 30 to 40 years, made up the cohort. Blood was drawn at multiple timepoints before and after primary and secondary immunization, with bulk PBMC replicates and cell subsets isolated. On the study overall, not on this receptor specifically: After the booster, most clones that had expanded after primary vaccination were detected again (around 96% of CD4 and 70% to 90% of CD8), suggesting broad maintenance of memory. Computational filtering was needed because FACS-sorted repertoires could contain abundant contaminating clonotypes from the bulk population. A small share of clonotypes occurred in both CD4 and CD8 compartments, likely arising from convergent recombination. The secondary T-cell response was found to be weaker but faster than the primary response, with a peak reached on day 5 rather than on day 15. Because only two donors were included in the study, the extent to which the findings can be generalized is limited.

Measured from the cysteine to the phenylalanine, the CDR3 is 15 residues long. Solely the CDR3 DNA is kept, with 45 bases framed from the first base. The V end gives up 4 bases and the J end 7 bases, leaving 7 bases in the junction not matched to a gene. Sequences SEHNR (CDR1) and FQNEAQ (CDR2) are obtained from the germline V gene (reference sequence). The treatment or condition label, read with the paper, signifies: live attenuated yellow fever vaccine strain. At each blood-draw timepoint, two biological replicates of bulk PBMCs were obtained. A standard Ficoll-Paque protocol was used to isolate PBMCs from peripheral blood. TriZol was used to extract RNA from bulk PBMCs, CD4 and CD8 fractions, and dextramer-positive and dextramer-negative fractions. TCR cDNA was synthesized by 5'RACE template switching, through which a universal primer site and unique molecular identifiers were introduced. cDNA synthesis was primed from both the TCR alpha and TCR beta constant segments. Two PCR steps were used to amplify libraries, with sample barcodes and sequencing adapters being added in the second step. Sequencing of the libraries was done on either Illumina HiSeq 2500 (2x100 bp) or NovaSeq (2x150 bp). Processing in the source paper ran as follows. MIGEC handled demultiplexing of reads and collapsing into UMI consensus sequences, while MiXCR performed V(D)J alignment. Using edgeR on replicate PBMC samples, clonotypes were called vaccine-responding if FDR was below 0.01 and the log2 fold change was above 5 up to day 15. Each bulk clonotype received a CD4 or CD8 identity based on whether the sequenced CD4 or CD8 repertoire contained that clonotype at higher abundance. The public reads were reprocessed in TCRdb via fastp at Q25 and MiXCR, keeping in-frame beta chains. CDR3 protein duplicates are merged, each entry listing the most common genes and DNA. Clone size and V and J calls follow TCRdb, not the original study. For this sample there are a few hundred thousand distinct CDR3 sequences; about a sixth appear just once. Of the sample, roughly 17% falls within the top ten clones.

The sequence was obtained from a man aged 18 to 35 who received the YFV17D yellow fever vaccine. The rearrangement combines TRBV7-9 with TRBJ1-4; 9 of the junction bases match TRBD1. Sequenced here: PBMCs, sampled 4 to 5 days after the first yellow fever vaccination. In nucleotide form, the sequence is TGTGCCAGCAGCTCCCCGGGACAGGGTGGTGAAAAACTGTTTTTT. Its protein is CASSSPGQGGEKLFF. Supplemented by the reference TRBV7-9 and TRBJ1-4 proteins around the CDR3, the complete variable domain is DTGVSQNPRHKITKRGQNVTFRCDPISEHNRLYWYRQTLGQGPEFLTYFQNEAQLEKSRLLSDRFSAERPKGSFSTLEIQRTEQGDSAMYLCASSSPGQGGEKLFFGSGTQLSVL.